A selection of T cell receptor beta chains follows, all from one sample in a study of T cells after posttransplantation cyclophosphamide. TCRdb's table, derived via immunoSEQ multiplex PCR, lists solely in-frame clones and lacks some. This sample carries approximately 27,000 clones, none of them present only once. The specimen was PBMCs. The receptor set was obtained from a middle-aged man in good health, CMV-negative, and a related stem cell transplant donor. Both conserved end residues are part of each CDR3. The D gene is left open where the match is weak. A clone size is listed for some rows: how often the clone was seen (once, few, many), or a class if it is expanded.

clone size: many; V gene: TRBV5-1; D gene: -; CDR3 protein: CASSLGPTSTDTQYF
clone size: -; V gene: TRBV11-2; D gene: TRBD1; CDR3 protein: CASSSWDRGSDTQYF
clone size: many; V gene: TRBV6-1; D gene: -; CDR3 protein: CASSEFRGLGNTIYF
clone size: many; V gene: TRBV6-4; D gene: -; CDR3 protein: CASSDGGDTGELFF
clone size: many; V gene: TRBV19; D gene: TRBD1; CDR3 protein: CASSRGQGGEQYF
clone size: many; V gene: TRBV7-3; D gene: -; CDR3 protein: CASRTNTGELFF
clone size: -; V gene: TRBV9; D gene: -; CDR3 protein: CASSVTGQYNSPLHF
clone size: many; V gene: TRBV9; D gene: -; CDR3 protein: CASSDRMTGVTFF
clone size: few; V gene: TRBV6-5; D gene: TRBD1; CDR3 protein: CASSTGGRGGGYTF
clone size: many; V gene: TRBV7-2; D gene: -; CDR3 protein: CASSSGWAAGELFF
clone size: many; V gene: TRBV15; D gene: TRBD2; CDR3 protein: CATSRTTSGSETQYF
clone size: many; V gene: TRBV6-1; D gene: TRBD1; CDR3 protein: CASSEATGGQETQYF
clone size: many; V gene: TRBV2; D gene: TRBD1; CDR3 protein: CASSGQGRSYGYTF
clone size: many; V gene: TRBV18; D gene: TRBD1; CDR3 protein: CASSLVGQVNTGELFF
clone size: many; V gene: TRBV5-1; D gene: TRBD1; CDR3 protein: CASSSGTAGDTQYF
clone size: many; V gene: TRBV6-5; D gene: -; CDR3 protein: CASSYSVGEVETQYF
clone size: many; V gene: TRBV30; D gene: TRBD1; CDR3 protein: CAWLRDRQRHGYTF
clone size: many; V gene: TRBV6-1; D gene: TRBD1; CDR3 protein: CASSEISGTGGNEQFF
clone size: many; V gene: TRBV7-2; D gene: TRBD1; CDR3 protein: CASSLSPGQGYGYTF
clone size: many; V gene: TRBV2; D gene: -; CDR3 protein: CASSVDGGNTEAFF
clone size: medium-sized; V gene: TRBV6-4; D gene: TRBD2; CDR3 protein: CASSGTSGADTQYF
clone size: many; V gene: TRBV29-1; D gene: -; CDR3 protein: CSVAPNEQFF
clone size: many; V gene: TRBV12-5; D gene: -; CDR3 protein: CASGSQGGEQYF
clone size: many; V gene: TRBV4-1; D gene: -; CDR3 protein: CASSPGRSSYEQYF
clone size: many; V gene: TRBV30; D gene: TRBD2; CDR3 protein: CAWILAGGTDTQYF
clone size: many; V gene: TRBV7-2; D gene: TRBD2; CDR3 protein: CASSAWTSGGAKQYF
clone size: many; V gene: TRBV5-1; D gene: TRBD1; CDR3 protein: CASSRTGDGTEAFF
clone size: many; V gene: TRBV2; D gene: -; CDR3 protein: CASRQGETNTGELFF
clone size: many; V gene: TRBV5-1; D gene: -; CDR3 protein: CASSIQQGSIEAFF
clone size: many; V gene: TRBV2; D gene: TRBD2; CDR3 protein: CASSGSGASQETQYF